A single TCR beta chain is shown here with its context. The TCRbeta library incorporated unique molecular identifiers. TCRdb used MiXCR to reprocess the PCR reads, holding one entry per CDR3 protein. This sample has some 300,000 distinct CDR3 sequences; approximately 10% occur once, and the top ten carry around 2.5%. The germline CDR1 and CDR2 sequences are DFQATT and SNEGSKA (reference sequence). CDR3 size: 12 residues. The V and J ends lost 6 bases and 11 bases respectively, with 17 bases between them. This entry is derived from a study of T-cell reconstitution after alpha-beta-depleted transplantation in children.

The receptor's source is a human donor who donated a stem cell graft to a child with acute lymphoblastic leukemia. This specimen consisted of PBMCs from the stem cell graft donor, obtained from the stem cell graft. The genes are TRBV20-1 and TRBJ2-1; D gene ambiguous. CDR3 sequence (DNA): TGCAGTGCCTCACTGGGCGGCGTCAAGCAGTTCTTC. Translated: CSASLGGVKQFF.